One sample yielded the 9 T cell receptor beta chains listed below, sequenced in a study of T-cell memory formation after mild COVID-19. TCRdb re-called the 5' RACE reads through MiXCR, storing one row per CDR3 protein. Of around 300,000 distinct CDR3 sequences in the sample, roughly 13% were seen once. Sequenced sample: PBMCs or a T cell subset sorted from them (not recorded which). The origin of the receptors is a man between 18 and 29 years old who had mild COVID-19 (a few samples of this study predate the infection). Cell type and time point are not known.

This clonotype was observed a handful of times. The chain recombines TRBV4-1 with TRBJ2-7; TRBD1 or TRBD2 may be the D gene (5 bases each). Trimming removed 1 base from V and 7 bases from J, with 14 bases in between. CDR3 length equals 14 residues. Germline V gene sequence: CDR1 MGHRA, CDR2 YSYEKL. The CDR3 DNA is TGCGCCAGCAGCCAAGGGGGACGGGTCCGGGAGCAGTACGTC. It codes for CASSQGGRVREQYV.

This clonotype was seen repeatedly, ten times or more. The chain has TRBV27 and TRBJ1-2; TRBD1 might be the D (6 bases). The V end was cut by 1 base, the J end by 8 bases, with 8 bases between. CDR1 and CDR2 (germline): MNHEY, SMNVEV (reference sequence). CDR3 length: 12 residues. Here the CDR3 reads CASSLYGGGYTF. The CDR3 DNA sequence: TGTGCCAGCAGTTTATACGGGGGCGGCTACACCTTC.

The V gene is TRBV12-3 or TRBV12-4, the J gene TRBJ1-1; TRBD1 matches 7 bases. J was trimmed by 1 base and V by 6 bases; bases with no gene match: 14. The CDR3 totals 17 residues. CDR3 DNA: TGTGCCAGCAGGGTCACCAATCACGGGACAGAGAACACTGAAGCTTTCTTT. Translating gives CASRVTNHGTENTEAFF.

Many counts were recorded for this clonotype. V usage is TRBV4-2 and J usage is TRBJ2-2; TRBD2 is a possible D gene (6 bases). V was pared by 0 bases and J by 1 base, with 15 bases between. Germline V gives CDR1 LGHNA, CDR2 YNFKEQ. This CDR3 has 18 amino acids. The CDR3 sequence: CASSQEAPGLQNTGELFF. CDR3 coding DNA: TGTGCCAGCAGCCAAGAGGCCCCGGGACTCCAGAACACCGGGGAGCTGTTTTTT.

This clonotype was picked up many times. CDR3 in amino acids: CASSLGLAVEQYF. The CDR3 region has the DNA TGTGCCAGCAGCTTAGGGCTAGCAGTCGAGCAGTACTTC. This chain links TRBV7-2 with TRBJ2-7, with D possibly being TRBD2 (5 bases). Trimming removed 1 base from V and 6 bases from J, with 10 bases in between. This CDR3 region has 13 residues. Germline CDR1 reads SGHTA; CDR2 reads FQGNSA.

The V and J genes are TRBV7-2 and TRBJ1-1; D call uncertain. The CDR3 loop spans 12 amino acids. The ends were cut back, 8 bases at V and 11 bases at J, with 18 bases in the middle. CDR1 is SGHTA and CDR2 is FQGNSA in the germline V gene. CDR3 amino acids: CASSPAGGEAFF. The CDR3 nucleotides are TGTGCCAGCTCACCTGCCGGAGGAGAGGCTTTCTTT.

V and J are TRBV6-6 and TRBJ1-6; tentative D call: TRBD1 (5 bases). The CDR3 consists of 16 residues. The germline V and J ends were trimmed by 0 bases and 8 bases, with 14 bases remaining between them. Germline V gene data show CDR1 as MNHNY and CDR2 as SVGAGI (reference sequence). Written as DNA, the CDR3 is TGTGCCAGCAGTTACTCGACGAGGGGCACGGATTCACCCCTCCACTTT. The encoded protein is CASSYSTRGTDSPLHF.

This chain joins TRBV7-2 and TRBJ2-5; 7 nucleotides line up with TRBD1. The V gene end was trimmed by 4 bases and the J gene end by 5 bases; junction bases not matched to a gene: 10. The CDR3 length is 15 residues. Germline V CDR1 and CDR2: SGHTA, FQGNSA. The CDR3 region is CASSSYRGIGETQYF. CDR3 in DNA: TGTGCCAGCAGCTCCTACAGGGGAATTGGGGAGACCCAGTACTTC.

This clonotype was seen a handful of times. V is TRBV20-1 and J is TRBJ2-3, with D tentatively TRBD2 (6 bases). Trimming left V 2 bases short and J 2 bases short, with 11 bases between. The CDR3 runs 14 residues. Germline V gene sequence: CDR1 DFQATT, CDR2 SNEGSKA (reference sequence). CDR3 residues: CSARPLAYTDTQYF. The CDR3 DNA sequence: TGCAGTGCTAGACCCCTAGCGTACACAGATACGCAGTATTTT.